The 9 T cell receptor beta chains given below trace back to one sample, sequenced in a study of T cell responses to AZD1222 COVID-19 vaccine. TCRdb keeps only in-frame clones here, not all; method: immunoSEQ multiplex PCR. The sample lists 150,000 to 250,000 clones; approximately 90% were seen once. Sequenced here: peripheral blood, sampled 28 days after the second AZD1222 dose. The receptors derive from an adult who received the AZD1222 COVID-19 vaccine.

J is TRBJ1-2 and V is TRBV28; D is uncertain. Trimming took 5 bases from V and 4 from J, leaving 11 bases between them. The germline CDR1 and CDR2 sequences are MDHEN and SYDVKM. The CDR3 consists of 13 residues. CDR3 sequence: CASSPPVGYGYTF. DNA for the CDR3: TGTGCCAGCAGTCCCCCGGTAGGCTATGGCTACACCTTC.

The V call is TRBV5-5, the J call TRBJ1-1; weak D call: TRBD1 (6 bases). The germline V gene encodes CDR1 SGHKS and CDR2 YYEKEE (reference sequence). The CDR3 is made up of 17 amino acids. The V end was cut by 0 bases, the J end by 3 bases, with 18 bases between. CDR3 protein: CASSLVDSFTRDTEAFF. For the CDR3, the DNA is TGTGCCAGCAGCTTGGTGGACAGCTTTACGAGGGACACTGAAGCTTTCTTT.

This rearrangement joins TRBV18 to TRBJ1-3, with no clear D. V dropped 1 base and J dropped 0 bases, with 13 bases sitting between them. The CDR3 spans 17 residues. In germline, CDR1 is KGHSH, CDR2 LQKENI. DNA for the CDR3: TGTGCCAGCTCACCACAGGTCAGCCGGAACTCTGGAAACACCATATATTTT. Protein: CASSPQVSRNSGNTIYF.

The chain joins TRBV28 to TRBJ2-1, with D uncertain. The CDR3 spans 14 residues. V was pared by 7 bases and J by 0 bases, with 10 bases between. The germline V gene encodes CDR1 MDHEN and CDR2 SYDVKM. The CDR3 spells CASTLASSYNEQFF. DNA for the CDR3: TGTGCCAGCACCTTAGCCAGCTCCTACAATGAGCAGTTCTTC. Using reference TRBV28 and TRBJ2-1 for the parts outside the CDR3, the full variable domain is DVKVTQSSRYLVKRTGEKVFLECVQDMDHENMFWYRQDPGLGLRLIYFSYDVKMKEKGDIPEGYSVSREKKERFSLILESASTNQTSMYLCASTLASSYNEQFFGPGTRLTVL.

V is TRBV7-9 and J is TRBJ2-1; 8 positions match TRBD2. The length of the CDR3 is 17 residues. CDR1 is SEHNR and CDR2 is FQNEAQ in the germline V gene (reference sequence). J gave up 5 bases and V 5 bases, and 14 bases lay outside the gene matches. This chain's CDR3 is CASSPPRVAGKDNEQFF. DNA of the CDR3: TGTGCCAGCAGCCCCCCCCGTGTAGCGGGAAAGGACAATGAGCAGTTCTTC.

V usage is TRBV25-1 and J usage is TRBJ1-2; TRBD1 matches 9 bases. J was trimmed by 8 bases and V by 3 bases; bases with no gene match: 10. The CDR3 loop spans 15 amino acids. Germline CDR1 and CDR2: MGHDK and SYGVNS. The CDR3 region has the DNA TGTGCCAGCAGTGACGGGGACAGGGCCTCTAGAGGCTACACCTTC. Translation: CASSDGDRASRGYTF.

This clone was detected only once. The chain uses TRBV28 and TRBJ1-2, with D perhaps matching TRBD1 (6 bases). The V and J ends lost 8 bases and 2 bases respectively, with 9 bases between them. CDR3 length: 12 amino acids. CDR1 MDHEN and CDR2 SYDVKM come from the germline V gene. The CDR3 bases are TGTGCCAGCGGGGGGCAGAACTATGGCTACACCTTC. It translates to CASGGQNYGYTF.

This chain uses TRBV11-3 with TRBJ2-7; 10 nucleotides align to TRBD1. The germline CDR1 and CDR2 sequences are SGHNT and YENEEA. CDR3 length equals 14 residues. V was pared by 6 bases and J by 5 bases, with 7 bases of the junction left unmatched. CDR3: CASSFRDRGDEQYF. The CDR3 nucleotides read TGTGCCAGCAGTTTCCGGGACAGGGGAGACGAGCAGTACTTC.

The rearrangement links TRBV11-3 to TRBJ2-7; 9 nucleotides line up with TRBD1. The length of the CDR3 is 15 residues. The V segment lost 2 bases and the J segment 2 bases; nucleotides outside the gene matches: 4. The germline V gene encodes CDR1 SGHNT and CDR2 YENEEA. For the CDR3, the DNA is TGTGCCAGCAGCTTATGGGGACAGGGTACCTACGAGCAGTACTTC. Amino acid sequence: CASSLWGQGTYEQYF.